This T cell receptor beta chain derives from a study of T cells in Graves' hyperthyroidism and ophthalmopathy. This clonotype was counted at least ten times. V lost 2 bases and J 5 bases, leaving 12 bases between the germline ends. CDR1 MNHEY and CDR2 SVGAGI come from the germline V gene. The CDR3 length is 15 residues. Amplification targeted TCR beta CDR3 regions from RNA transcripts. Primed by the HTBI set, a first-round RT-PCR was run on the TCR CDR3. TCRdb re-analysed the multiplex PCR reads in MiXCR, keeping a single row per CDR3 protein. The sample records approximately 510,000 distinct CDR3 sequences, less than 25% being singletons.

Input material: blood. The rearrangement links TRBV6-5 to TRBJ2-2; weak D call: TRBD1 (5 bases). This clonotype was sampled from a man between 18 and 29 years old with Graves' hyperthyroidism. DNA for the CDR3: TGTGCCAGCAGTTACCAGGGCGTCGGGACCGGGGAGCTGTTTTTT. Translating gives CASSYQGVGTGELFF.